These 30 T cell receptor beta chains were sequenced from one sample in a study of blood T cells in healthy people across ages. With a J-beta primer mix and a sample-barcoded 5' primer, a second PCR ran about 7 to 12 cycles. TCRdb called the 5' RACE reads again in MiXCR, with one record for every CDR3 protein. The sample has 800,000 to 950,000 distinct CDR3 sequences, roughly 48% seen once. Sequences were obtained from blood. Source of these receptors: a man aged 25 to 40 in good health.

This clonotype was seen a few times. A much larger clone differs from this one at a single base, so this may be a read error. DNA of the CDR3: TGTGCCAGCAGTTTGAGTTACAATGAGCAGTACTTC. It is translated as CASSLSYNEQYF. The chain couples TRBV28 to TRBJ2-5, with D uncertain. Trimming left V 3 bases short and J 11 bases short, with 13 bases between. CDR3 length equals 12 residues. The germline V gene has CDR1 MDHEN and CDR2 SYDVKM. Based on the CDR3 plus reference TRBV28 and TRBJ2-5, the full variable domain is DVKVTQSSRYLVKRTGEKVFLECVQDMDHENMFWYRQDPGLGLRLIYFSYDVKMKEKGDIPEGYSVSREKKERFSLILESASTNQTSMYLCASSLSYNEQYFGPGTRLLVL.

This clonotype was recorded a few times. This sequence joins TRBV9 and TRBJ2-7; 14 positions agree with TRBD2. CDR3 size: 14 residues. J was trimmed by 5 bases and V by 4 bases; bases with no gene match: 2. Germline V gene data show CDR1 as SGDLS and CDR2 as YYNGEE. Written as DNA, the CDR3 is TGTGCCAGCAGCAGGGGACTAGCGGGGGACGAGCAGTACTTC. As protein: CASSRGLAGDEQYF.

The chain uses TRBV6-4 and TRBJ2-1, with D possibly matching TRBD2 (5 bases). CDR3 length: 16 residues. Trimming removed 2 bases from V and 7 bases from J, with 18 bases in between. Germline V lookup: CDR1 MRHNA, CDR2 SNTAGT. CDR3 amino acids: CASSDEYGKGSNEQFF. The CDR3 DNA is TGTGCCAGCAGTGACGAGTACGGAAAAGGGAGTAATGAGCAGTTCTTC.

At least ten counts were recorded for this clonotype. The V gene is TRBV6-5, the J gene TRBJ2-7; possible D gene TRBD1, 6 bases. Germline-derived CDR1 and CDR2 are MNHEY and SVGAGI. Trimming stripped 2 bases from V and 4 bases from J, with 18 bases between. The CDR3 extends over 16 amino acids. As DNA, the CDR3 is TGTGCCAGCAGTTACGGAGCAGGGCAGGGGAATTACGAGCAGTACTTC. Its protein product is CASSYGAGQGNYEQYF.

A word on this clonotype: Mismatch with germline at one junction end may stem from a read error. The rearrangement joins TRBV9 to TRBJ2-5, with 9 bases aligning to TRBD1. There are 15 residues in the CDR3. CDR1 is SGDLS, CDR2 YYNGEE, per germline. The CDR3 DNA follows: TGTGCCGGCAGCGTAGGGACAGGGTCACAAGAGACCCAGTACTTC. Its protein product is CAGSVGTGSQETQYF.

The chain joins TRBV9 to TRBJ2-1; 7 bases match TRBD1. J gave up 8 bases and V 3 bases, and 11 bases lay outside the gene matches. CDR3 length equals 15 residues. In germline, CDR1 is SGDLS, CDR2 YYNGEE. The DNA for the CDR3 is TGTGCCAGCAGCGGCCATTGGGACAGTATTGATGAGCAGTTCTTC. This codes for CASSGHWDSIDEQFF.

The sample holds a few counts of this clonotype. J is TRBJ1-5 and V is TRBV6-5; D gene unclear. Germline V gene sequence: CDR1 MNHEY, CDR2 SVGAGI. This CDR3 contains 16 residues. With 0 bases removed from V and 3 bases from J, the gap between germline ends came to 12 bases. The chain's CDR3 is CASSYSKYVDNQPQHF. CDR3 sequence (DNA): TGTGCCAGCAGTTACTCGAAGTACGTTGACAATCAGCCCCAGCATTTT.

To note about this clonotype: A junction end diverges from the germline sequence, so it may reflect a read error. The chain couples TRBV5-1 to TRBJ2-1; D is possibly TRBD1 or TRBD2 (5 bases each). Germline lookup yields CDR1 SGHRS and CDR2 YFSETQ. The CDR3 loop spans 16 amino acids. This CDR3 is CASSLQVRGSYNERFF. The CDR3 nucleotides are TGCGCCAGCAGCCTCCAGGTCCGGGGCTCCTACAATGAGCGGTTCTTC.

The chain couples TRBV4-1 to TRBJ2-5, with D hard to call. The germline CDR1 and CDR2 sequences are MGHRA and YSYEKL. This CDR3 is built from 14 residues. V lost 3 bases to trimming and J lost 0 bases, with 8 bases between them. CDR3 nucleotide sequence: TGCGCCAGCAGCCACGGACGGAACCAAGAGACCCAGTACTTC. This sequence encodes CASSHGRNQETQYF.

The chain joins TRBV28 to TRBJ2-7; a possible D gene is TRBD2 (6 bases). TRBJ2-5 matches the DNA end more closely, so the J call is doubtful. The CDR3 totals 16 residues. Looked up from germline, CDR1 is MDHEN and CDR2 is SYDVKM. DNA for the CDR3: TGTGCCAGCACCCCAGTACTAGCTGGAACACAAGAGACCCAGTACTTC. This codes for CASTPVLAGTQETQYF.

The chain has TRBV13 and TRBJ1-1, with 7 bases that match TRBD1. Germline CDR1 is PRHDT and CDR2 is FYEKMQ (reference sequence). V lost 4 bases, J lost 0 bases, and 5 bases stayed unmatched. This CDR3 has 15 residues. The DNA for the CDR3 is TGTGCCAGCAGCTCCGGGACAGCGATGAACACTGAAGCTTTCTTT. Encoded protein: CASSSGTAMNTEAFF.

The rearrangement uses TRBV18 and TRBJ2-7, with 10 bases fitting TRBD2. The CDR3 contains 16 residues. Trimming removed 0 bases from V and 1 base from J; junction bases left unmatched: 3. Per the germline V gene, CDR1 is KGHSH and CDR2 is LQKENI. The CDR3 sequence: CASSPPPTSGSYEQYF. DNA of the CDR3: TGTGCCAGCTCACCACCTCCGACTAGCGGGTCCTACGAGCAGTACTTC.

This chain uses TRBV6-2 or TRBV6-3 with TRBJ2-2; 7 bases are a match to TRBD1. Unmatched junction bases numbered 10, after V lost 0 bases and J lost 6 bases. There are 17 residues in the CDR3. Germline V gene sequence: CDR1 MNHEY, CDR2 SVGEGT. In DNA form, the CDR3 reads TGTGCCAGCAGTTACTCGAGGGGACAGCTGTACTCCGGGGAGCTGTTTTTT. This translates into CASSYSRGQLYSGELFF.

The chain joins TRBV28 to TRBJ2-5; 14 nucleotides align to TRBD2. This CDR3 has 16 residues. V was pared by 5 bases and J by 11 bases, with 13 bases of the junction left unmatched. Per germline, CDR1 MDHEN and CDR2 SYDVKM. CDR3 protein: CASSGTSGGVVAEQYF. DNA for the CDR3: TGTGCCAGCAGTGGGACTAGCGGGGGAGTTGTTGCTGAGCAGTACTTC. Full variable domain (remainder filled in from reference TRBV28 and TRBJ2-5): DVKVTQSSRYLVKRTGEKVFLECVQDMDHENMFWYRQDPGLGLRLIYFSYDVKMKEKGDIPEGYSVSREKKERFSLILESASTNQTSMYLCASSGTSGGVVAEQYFGPGTRLLVL.

The CDR3 protein is CASSLKTADEKLFF. For the CDR3, the DNA is TGTGCCAGCAGCTTGAAAACCGCCGATGAAAAACTGTTTTTT. The J gene is TRBJ1-4, the V gene TRBV5-6; D gene unclear. Trimming removed 1 base from V and 6 bases from J, with 10 bases in between. This CDR3 region has 14 residues. Germline V gives CDR1 SGHDT, CDR2 YYEEEE.

The V and J genes are TRBV10-2 and TRBJ2-1; D is undetermined. With 4 bases removed from V and 0 bases from J, the gap between germline ends came to 16 bases. Germline V gene data show CDR1 as WSHSY and CDR2 as SAAADI. The CDR3 runs 17 residues. In DNA form, the CDR3 reads TGCGCCAGCAGTGTCGGACGGGCCCTAAGCTCCTACAATGAGCAGTTCTTC. Its translation: CASSVGRALSSYNEQFF.

The V and J genes are TRBV28 and TRBJ1-2; 9 nucleotides align to TRBD1. The CDR3 is 14 amino acids. Germline CDR1 is MDHEN and CDR2 is SYDVKM. With V trimmed by 3 bases and J by 7 bases, 6 bases remained unmatched. As DNA, the CDR3 is TGTGCCAGCAGTTTGGGGGACAGGGTCCCTGGCTACACCTTC. This translates into CASSLGDRVPGYTF.

V is TRBV20-1 and J is TRBJ1-5; a possible D gene is TRBD1 (5 bases). The CDR3 is made up of 16 amino acids. Looked up from germline, CDR1 is DFQATT and CDR2 is SNEGSKA (reference sequence). Trimming shortened V by 7 bases and J by 0 bases, and 19 bases separated the two germline ends. The CDR3 sequence is CSGQRGTSNSNQPQHF. The CDR3 DNA reads as TGCAGTGGACAGAGGGGCACGTCGAATAGCAATCAGCCCCAGCATTTT.

J is TRBJ2-5 and V is TRBV7-9; D remains ambiguous. Near its end, the DNA agrees better with TRBJ2-7, so the J call may be wrong. Germline V lookup: CDR1 SEHNR, CDR2 FQNEAQ (reference sequence). CDR3 length: 11 amino acids. The CDR3 is CASSSVDEQYF. DNA for the CDR3: TGTGCCAGCAGCTCCGTCGACGAGCAGTACTTC.

This clonotype has only a few counts. The CDR3 spells CASTPGGESYNEQFF. In nucleotides, the CDR3 is TGTGCCAGCACTCCAGGAGGGGAGTCCTACAATGAGCAGTTCTTC. V gene TRBV12-3 or TRBV12-4 combines with J gene TRBJ2-1; tentative D call: TRBD2 (6 bases). The CDR3 has 15 residues. The V end was cut by 7 bases, the J end by 1 base, with 14 bases between.

The rearrangement joins TRBV9 to TRBJ2-1, with D possibly TRBD2 on 6 matching bases. The CDR3 totals 15 residues. In germline, CDR1 is SGDLS, CDR2 YYNGEE. V lost 0 bases to trimming and J lost 5 bases, with 12 bases between them. The CDR3 DNA reads as TGTGCCAGCAGCGTAGCTGCGGGGACGCACAATGAGCAGTTCTTC. Residues: CASSVAAGTHNEQFF.

The rearrangement joins TRBV7-6 to TRBJ1-2; 8 nucleotides match TRBD1. Unmatched junction bases numbered 15, after V lost 5 bases and J lost 7 bases. Germline CDR1 SGHVS, CDR2 FNYEAQ. The CDR3 contains 16 residues. CDR3 sequence reads: CASSPAGDRSLIGYTF. The CDR3 nucleotides read TGTGCCAGCAGCCCAGCCGGGGACAGGTCGCTTATTGGCTACACCTTC.

This chain joins TRBV20-1 and TRBJ2-2; no clear D. Deletions cut 3 bases from V and 5 bases from J, with 10 bases between. CDR1 DFQATT and CDR2 SNEGSKA come from the germline V gene (reference sequence). There are 13 residues in the CDR3. CDR3 amino acids: CSASGTATGELFF. As DNA, the CDR3 is TGCAGTGCTAGCGGCACAGCTACCGGGGAGCTGTTTTTT.

The chain recombines TRBV14 with TRBJ1-2; possible D gene TRBD1, 6 bases. CDR1 is SGHDN, CDR2 FVKESK, per germline. The ends were cut back, 3 bases at V and 0 bases at J, with 14 bases in the middle. The CDR3 covers 16 residues. Written as DNA, the CDR3 is TGTGCCAGCAGCCATCTCACAGGGTTAGCTAACTATGGCTACACCTTC. Translated, it gives CASSHLTGLANYGYTF.

This clonotype appeared a few times. V is TRBV5-1 and J is TRBJ1-1, with TRBD1 matching 9 bases. After removal of 7 bases from V and 0 bases from J, the junction contained 13 bases not matched to a gene. The germline V gene has CDR1 SGHRS and CDR2 YFSETQ. There are 17 residues in the CDR3. The CDR3 DNA reads TGCGCCAGCTGGTACGGGACAGGGCTCCGGGTGAACACTGAAGCTTTCTTT. It translates to CASWYGTGLRVNTEAFF.

The chain links TRBV7-2 to TRBJ1-1; 8 bases are shared with TRBD1. Germline loops: CDR1 SGHTA, CDR2 FQGNSA. CDR3 length: 12 residues. The V gene end was trimmed by 4 bases and the J gene end by 9 bases; junction bases not matched to a gene: 4. CDR3 nucleotide sequence: TGTGCCAGCAGCTCCCGGGACAGGAAAGCTTTCTTT. Its translation: CASSSRDRKAFF. The variable domain in full, with the rest retrieved from reference TRBV7-2 and TRBJ1-1, is GAGVSQSPSNKVTEKGKDVELRCDPISGHTALYWYRQSLGQGLEFLIYFQGNSAPDKSGLPSDRFSAERTGGSVSTLTIQRTQQEDSAVYLCASSSRDRKAFFGQGTRLTVV.

The chain couples TRBV10-2 to TRBJ2-7, with D perhaps matching TRBD2 (5 bases). This CDR3 has 13 residues. Trimming took 4 bases from V and 7 from J, leaving 14 bases between them. In germline, CDR1 is WSHSY, CDR2 SAAADI. The CDR3 is CASSAGLPSEQYF. As DNA, the CDR3 is TGCGCCAGCAGTGCAGGACTCCCTTCTGAGCAGTACTTC.

This clonotype has just one count. J is TRBJ1-2 and V is TRBV27; 10 positions agree with TRBD1. With V trimmed by 6 bases and J by 6 bases, 10 bases remained unmatched. CDR1 is MNHEY and CDR2 is SMNVEV in the germline V gene (reference sequence). The length of the CDR3 is 15 residues. CDR3 nucleotide sequence: TGTGCCAGCAGAATGACAGGGGGCCCCCCCAATGGCTACACCTTC. Translated: CASRMTGGPPNGYTF.

For this clonotype: A much larger clone differs by one base, so this may be a read error. V usage is TRBV12-5 and J usage is TRBJ2-3; 7 bases line up with TRBD1. Trimming took 5 bases from V and 2 from J; bases not matched to a gene: 7. The germline V gene has CDR1 LGHNT and CDR2 FRNRAP. The CDR3 is 15 residues long. The DNA for the CDR3 is TGTGCTAGTGGTCTAGGACAGGCCAACACAGATACGCAGTATTTT. It encodes CASGLGQANTDTQYF.

The rearrangement links TRBV20-1 to TRBJ2-7; 8 nucleotides agree with TRBD2. The CDR3 consists of 12 residues. In germline, CDR1 is DFQATT, CDR2 SNEGSKA (reference sequence). The V segment lost 3 bases and the J segment 3 bases; nucleotides outside the gene matches: 1. This chain's CDR3 is CSARGLDYEQYF. The CDR3 nucleotides read TGCAGTGCTAGGGGACTAGACTACGAGCAGTACTTC.